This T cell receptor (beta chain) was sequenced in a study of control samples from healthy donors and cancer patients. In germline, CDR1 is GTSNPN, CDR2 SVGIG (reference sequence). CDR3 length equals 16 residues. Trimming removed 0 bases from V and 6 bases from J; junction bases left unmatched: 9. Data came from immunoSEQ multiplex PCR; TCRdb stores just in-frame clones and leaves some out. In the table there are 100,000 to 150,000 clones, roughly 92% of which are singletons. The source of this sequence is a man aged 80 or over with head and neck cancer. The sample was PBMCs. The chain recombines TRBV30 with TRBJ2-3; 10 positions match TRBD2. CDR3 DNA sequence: TGTGCCTGGAGTGTGGGACTAGCGTCAGGGAGGGATACGCAGTATTTT. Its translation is CAWSVGLASGRDTQYF. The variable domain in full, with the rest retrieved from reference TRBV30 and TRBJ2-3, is SQTIHQWPATLVQPVGSPLSLECTVEGTSNPNLYWYRQAAGRGLQLLFYSVGIGQISSEVPQNLSASRPQDRQFILSSKKLLLSDSGFYLCAWSVGLASGRDTQYFGPGTRLTVL.